Listed here is a single TCR beta chain. CDR1 is SGHRS, CDR2 YFSETQ, per germline. The CDR3 covers 16 residues. Germline trimming cut 4 bases from V and 3 bases from J; bases unmatched to any gene: 10. The sample belongs to a study of blood T cell repertoires in COVID-19. As for the study in general: From the United States, Italy and Spain came samples of acute and convalescent COVID-19. T cells, B-cell-depleted T cells, or PBMCs provided the cDNA or gDNA that served as material.

In the study's own analysis: Nucleated cell number was recorded as an estimate derived from reference gene primer amplification. The table came from immunoSEQ multiplex PCR; TCRdb's copy has only in-frame clones and leaves some out. Clonal size and the V and J genes are those of that table, whereas D and trimming came from the DNA. The sample lists about 52,000 clones, about 80% occurring once. Sequencing was done on a sample of peripheral blood. The J gene is TRBJ2-5, the V gene TRBV5-1; TRBD1 matches 9 bases. This TCR came from a man between 65 and 85 years old with active COVID-19. Here the CDR3 DNA reads TGCGCCAGCAGCCCGCTCGGGACAGGGAGAGAAGAGACCCAGTACTTC. It translates to CASSPLGTGREETQYF.